One sample yielded the 24 T cell receptor beta chains listed below, sequenced in a study of CD8 T cells in ankylosing spondylitis. TCRdb re-called the 5' RACE reads through MiXCR, storing one row per CDR3 protein. The data hold roughly 170,000 distinct CDR3 sequences, with just over 9.5% observed a single time. Material: blood, either unsorted or a sorted T cell fraction (not recorded which). The receptor set was obtained from a female donor with ankylosing spondylitis or in good health (not recorded which).

The sample holds a few counts of this clonotype. The genes are TRBV24-1 and TRBJ2-1; possibly TRBD2 for D (6 bases). This CDR3 region has 15 residues. The germline gives CDR1 KGHDR, CDR2 SFDVKD. V lost 6 bases and J lost 0, with 11 bases in between. Here the CDR3 reads CATSSGGSSYNEQFF. The CDR3 DNA reads as TGTGCCACCAGTTCTGGGGGGAGCTCCTACAATGAGCAGTTCTTC.

In this sample, this clonotype turned up many times. The rearrangement joins TRBV4-3 to TRBJ2-7; 8 nucleotides align to TRBD1. This CDR3 contains 15 residues. Germline CDR1 LGHNA, CDR2 YSLEER. After removal of 2 bases from V and 6 bases from J, the junction contained 9 bases not matched to a gene. The CDR3 spells CASSQHQGAAAEQYF. The DNA for the CDR3 is TGCGCCAGCAGCCAACATCAGGGGGCTGCGGCCGAGCAGTACTTC.

This clonotype was observed a few times. The chain links TRBV20-1 to TRBJ1-1; D gene ambiguous. V lost 1 base to trimming and J lost 6 bases, with 9 bases between them. Germline V gene data show CDR1 as DFQATT and CDR2 as SNEGSKA (reference sequence). The CDR3 is made up of 12 amino acids. The CDR3 protein is CSARGIKAEAFF. The CDR3 DNA reads as TGCAGTGCTAGAGGAATCAAGGCTGAAGCTTTCTTT.

This clonotype was found a few times. This chain links TRBV6-2 or TRBV6-3 with TRBJ2-1; D is perhaps TRBD1 or TRBD2 (5 bases each). This CDR3 has 17 residues. Looked up from germline, CDR1 is MNHEY and CDR2 is SVGEGT. V lost 2 bases and J 10 bases, leaving 24 bases between the germline ends. The CDR3 here is CASSYPHGAAGAVEQFF. Written as DNA, the CDR3 is TGTGCCAGCAGTTACCCCCACGGGGCGGCCGGAGCCGTGGAGCAGTTCTTC.

This clonotype was seen only a few times. V is TRBV9 and J is TRBJ2-2; TRBD2 agrees at 8 bases. J gave up 0 bases and V 4 bases, and 20 bases lay outside the gene matches. Germline V CDR1 and CDR2: SGDLS, YYNGEE. The CDR3 has 21 residues. The chain's CDR3 is CASSPYHSGTSHHPNTGELFF. The CDR3 nucleotides are TGTGCCAGCAGCCCATACCATAGCGGGACTTCGCATCACCCGAACACCGGGGAGCTGTTTTTT.

This clonotype was detected a few times. V is TRBV6-1 and J is TRBJ1-1, with 8 bases lining up with TRBD1. The CDR3 contains 17 residues. J lost 0 bases, V lost 4 bases, and 10 bases had no gene match. Germline assignment: CDR1 MNHNS and CDR2 SASEGT. The CDR3 bases are TGTGCCAGCAGTGGAATGAGGACAGGGAACCTGAACACTGAAGCTTTCTTT. Its translation is CASSGMRTGNLNTEAFF.

This clonotype was counted ten times or more. The V gene is TRBV7-2, the J gene TRBJ2-7; possibly TRBD2 for D (6 bases). Between the trimmed V and J ends, which lost 3 bases and 6 bases, there was a span of 15 bases. CDR3 length: 14 amino acids. CDR1 and CDR2 (germline): SGHTA, FQGNSA. CDR3 sequence (DNA): TGTGCCAGCAGCTTCGCTAGCGCCCGCTCCGAGCAGTACTTC. It is translated as CASSFASARSEQYF.

This clonotype was counted ten times or more. The chain has TRBV5-5 and TRBJ2-7; no clear D gene. Between the trimmed V and J ends, which lost 4 bases and 5 bases, there was a span of 10 bases. CDR3 length: 12 amino acids. Germline lookup yields CDR1 SGHKS and CDR2 YYEKEE (reference sequence). CDR3 sequence (DNA): TGTGCCAGCAGCCCTGTGGGGAACGAGCAGTACTTC. It translates to CASSPVGNEQYF.

CDR3 nucleotides: TGTGCCAGCAGCGCTAAGCACTACGAGCAGTACTTC. As protein: CASSAKHYEQYF. The rearrangement links TRBV7-9 to TRBJ2-7; D is ambiguous. Germline CDR1 SEHNR, CDR2 FQNEAQ (reference sequence). The CDR3 covers 12 residues. Deletions cut 5 bases from V and 3 bases from J, with 8 bases between.

The chain links TRBV21-1 to TRBJ2-7; TRBD2, as called in the table, went unchecked against the DNA. TRBV21-1 is an annotated pseudogene. The length of the CDR3 is 16 residues. The CDR3 region has the DNA TGTGCCAGCAGTCCCGTAGGCGGGAGCCCACCCTACGAGCAGTACTTC. Encoded protein: CASSPVGGSPPYEQYF.

The chain uses TRBV20-1 and TRBJ2-5; 11 bases line up with TRBD2. The V gene end was trimmed by 0 bases and the J gene end by 5 bases; junction bases not matched to a gene: 8. The CDR3 totals 16 residues. CDR1 is DFQATT and CDR2 is SNEGSKA in the germline V gene (reference sequence). The CDR3 coding sequence is TGCAGTGCTAGAGATAGCCATAGCGGGAGGGTGGAGACCCAGTACTTC. Its protein is CSARDSHSGRVETQYF.

In its sample, this clonotype was seen many times. V usage is TRBV12-3 or TRBV12-4 and J usage is TRBJ2-7, with D unresolved. This CDR3 spans 15 amino acids. Deletions cut 7 bases from V and 4 bases from J, with 20 bases between. CDR3 region: CASTSVLGYRYEQYF. DNA for the CDR3: TGTGCCAGCACCTCGGTCCTGGGGTATCGGTACGAGCAGTACTTC.

In its sample, this clonotype was seen many times. The chain joins TRBV28 to TRBJ2-1; D gene unclear. Trimming pared 5 bases from V and 2 bases from J, leaving 13 bases between. Germline CDR1 and CDR2: MDHEN and SYDVKM. The CDR3 covers 15 residues. CDR3 protein: CASSPKPSPYNEQFF. In DNA, the CDR3 is TGTGCCAGCAGTCCAAAGCCCTCCCCCTACAATGAGCAGTTCTTC.

This clonotype turned up a few times. This chain links TRBV29-1 with TRBJ1-2, with 7 bases matching TRBD1. The germline gives CDR1 SQVTM, CDR2 ANQGSEA. J lost 0 bases, V lost 0 bases, and 4 bases had no gene match. This CDR3 comprises 15 residues. CDR3 amino acids: CSVEDKTGTNYGYTF. The CDR3 DNA is TGCAGCGTTGAAGATAAGACAGGGACTAACTATGGCTACACCTTC.

This clonotype was counted a few times. The chain carries TRBV25-1 and TRBJ2-2, with D possibly TRBD2 on 6 matching bases. CDR3 length: 17 amino acids. The germline V gene encodes CDR1 MGHDK and CDR2 SYGVNS. V was cut by 1 base and J by 0 bases, with 12 bases left in between. CDR3 DNA sequence: TGTGCCAGCAGTGAATCCGGGGGATTTACGAACACCGGGGAGCTGTTTTTT. This gives the protein CASSESGGFTNTGELFF.

This clonotype was counted a few times. The chain combines TRBV7-9 with TRBJ2-7; D remains unclear. CDR3 length: 12 amino acids. V was cut by 3 bases and J by 2 bases, with 5 bases left in between. In germline, CDR1 is SEHNR, CDR2 FQNEAQ (reference sequence). CDR3 sequence reads: CASSLFPYEQYF. Here the CDR3 DNA reads TGTGCCAGCAGCTTGTTCCCCTACGAGCAGTACTTC.

This clonotype showed up just once. V is TRBV5-6 and J is TRBJ2-1; 7 nucleotides agree with TRBD2. The V and J ends lost 0 bases and 4 bases, in that order; junction bases with no gene match: 16. The germline V gene encodes CDR1 SGHDT and CDR2 YYEEEE. The CDR3 runs to 19 residues. As DNA, the CDR3 is TGTGCCAGCAGCTTGGGAGGGAGGGCCTTTCAGCTAACATACAATGAGCAGTTCTTC. Its translation: CASSLGGRAFQLTYNEQFF.

This clonotype was seen more than once but under ten times. The chain combines TRBV20-1 with TRBJ2-1, with TRBD2 identical over 9 bases. This CDR3 comprises 15 residues. Germline loops: CDR1 DFQATT, CDR2 SNEGSKA (reference sequence). The ends lost 0 bases at V and 8 bases at J; junction bases unmatched: 8. The DNA of the CDR3 is TGCAGTGCTAGAGATCTGGCGGGAGGGAAGGATGAGCAGTTCTTC. Protein product: CSARDLAGGKDEQFF.

This sequence joins TRBV12-3 or TRBV12-4 and TRBJ2-1, with 8 nucleotides matching TRBD1. There are 15 residues in the CDR3. V was clipped by 5 bases and J by 7 bases; unmatched bases: 10. Here the CDR3 reads CASSDRQGLRNEQFF. The CDR3 coding sequence is TGTGCCAGCAGTGACCGACAGGGGCTCCGTAATGAGCAGTTCTTC.

This clonotype was observed a few times. This rearrangement joins TRBV19 to TRBJ1-5, with no clear D. Germline V lookup: CDR1 LNHDA, CDR2 SQIVND (reference sequence). The V end lost 3 bases, the J end lost 6 bases, and 6 bases lay between the germline ends. The CDR3 covers 12 residues. The CDR3 DNA reads as TGTGCCAGTAGTATGGGGTTTCAGCCCCAGCATTTT. It specifies CASSMGFQPQHF.

Only a few counts were recorded for this clonotype. The J gene is TRBJ2-4, the V gene TRBV25-1; D is undetermined. The germline CDR1 and CDR2 sequences are MGHDK and SYGVNS. The CDR3 runs to 15 residues. The germline V and J ends were trimmed by 4 bases and 1 base, with 11 bases remaining between them. The CDR3 is CASSVGDDAKNIQYF. The CDR3 region has the DNA TGTGCCAGCAGTGTCGGAGATGATGCCAAAAACATTCAGTACTTC. The variable domain in full, completed from reference TRBV25-1 and TRBJ2-4, reads EADIYQTPRYLVIGTGKKITLECSQTMGHDKMYWYQQDPGMELHLIHYSYGVNSTEKGDLSSESTVSRIRTEHFPLTLESARPSHTSQYLCASSVGDDAKNIQYFGAGTRLSVL.

This sequence joins TRBV5-1 and TRBJ2-5, with a possible D match to TRBD2 (6 bases). The germline gives CDR1 SGHRS, CDR2 YFSETQ. The V and J ends lost 1 base and 4 bases respectively, with 8 bases between them. This CDR3 contains 13 residues. The CDR3 region has the DNA TGCGCCAGCAGCTTGTACGGGGGAGAGACCCAGTACTTC. Protein sequence: CASSLYGGETQYF. The variable domain in full, completed from reference TRBV5-1 and TRBJ2-5, reads KAGVTQTPRYLIKTRGQQVTLSCSPISGHRSVSWYQQTPGQGLQFLFEYFSETQRNKGNFPGRFSGRQFSNSRSEMNVSTLELGDSALYLCASSLYGGETQYFGPGTRLLVL.

The table lists this clonotype with a few counts. The J gene is TRBJ1-1, the V gene TRBV20-1; 7 bases map to TRBD1. This CDR3 region has 12 residues. Germline values: CDR1 DFQATT, CDR2 SNEGSKA (reference sequence). Germline trimming cut 5 bases from V and 4 bases from J; bases unmatched to any gene: 4. The CDR3 spells CSASGTATEAFF. The CDR3 DNA sequence: TGCAGTGCTTCCGGGACAGCCACTGAAGCTTTCTTT.

This clonotype occurred a few times. This chain uses TRBV27 with TRBJ1-2; D is ambiguous. V gave up 7 bases and J gave up 4 bases, with 13 bases separating them. Germline values: CDR1 MNHEY, CDR2 SMNVEV (reference sequence). This CDR3 is 13 amino acids long. CDR3 nucleotides: TGTGCCAGCACTCTCAAACGGGGCTATGGCTACACCTTC. Translating gives CASTLKRGYGYTF.